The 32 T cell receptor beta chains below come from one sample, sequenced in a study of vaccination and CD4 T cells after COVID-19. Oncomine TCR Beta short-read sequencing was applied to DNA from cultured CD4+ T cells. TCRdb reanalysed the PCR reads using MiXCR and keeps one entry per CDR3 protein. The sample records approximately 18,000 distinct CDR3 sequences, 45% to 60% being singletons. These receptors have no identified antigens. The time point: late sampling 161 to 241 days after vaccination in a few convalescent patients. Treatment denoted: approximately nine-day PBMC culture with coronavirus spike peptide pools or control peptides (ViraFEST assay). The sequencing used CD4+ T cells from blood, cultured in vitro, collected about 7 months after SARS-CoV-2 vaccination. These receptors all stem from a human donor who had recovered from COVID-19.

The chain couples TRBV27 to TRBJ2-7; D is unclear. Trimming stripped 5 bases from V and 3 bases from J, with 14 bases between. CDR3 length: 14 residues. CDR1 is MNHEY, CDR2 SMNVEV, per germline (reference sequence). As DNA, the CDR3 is TGTGCCAGCAGTCCCCAAGGGTGGGGCTACGAGCAGTACTTC. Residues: CASSPQGWGYEQYF.

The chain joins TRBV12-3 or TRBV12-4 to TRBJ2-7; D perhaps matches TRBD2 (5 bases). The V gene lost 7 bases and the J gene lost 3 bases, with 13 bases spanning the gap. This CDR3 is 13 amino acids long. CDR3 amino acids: CASTSHRGYEQYF. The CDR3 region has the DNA TGTGCCAGCACCTCCCACCGGGGCTACGAGCAGTACTTC.

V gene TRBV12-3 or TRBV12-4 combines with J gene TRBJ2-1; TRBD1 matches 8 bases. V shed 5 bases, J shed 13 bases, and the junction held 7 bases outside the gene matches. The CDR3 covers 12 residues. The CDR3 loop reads CASSGGDRGQFF. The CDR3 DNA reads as TGTGCCAGCAGTGGTGGAGACAGGGGACAGTTCTTC.

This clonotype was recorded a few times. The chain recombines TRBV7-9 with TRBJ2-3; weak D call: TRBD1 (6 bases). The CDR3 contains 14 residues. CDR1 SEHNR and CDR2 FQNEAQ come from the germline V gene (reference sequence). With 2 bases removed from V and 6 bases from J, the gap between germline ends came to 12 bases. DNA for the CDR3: TGTGCCAGCAGCTTATACTCAGGGGAGGATACGCAGTATTTT. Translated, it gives CASSLYSGEDTQYF.

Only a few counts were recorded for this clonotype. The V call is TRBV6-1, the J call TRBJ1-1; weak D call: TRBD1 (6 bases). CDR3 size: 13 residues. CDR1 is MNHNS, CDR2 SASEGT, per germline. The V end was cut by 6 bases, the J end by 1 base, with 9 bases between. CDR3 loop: CASSQQGNTEAFF. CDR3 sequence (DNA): TGTGCCAGCAGCCAACAGGGGAACACTGAAGCTTTCTTT.

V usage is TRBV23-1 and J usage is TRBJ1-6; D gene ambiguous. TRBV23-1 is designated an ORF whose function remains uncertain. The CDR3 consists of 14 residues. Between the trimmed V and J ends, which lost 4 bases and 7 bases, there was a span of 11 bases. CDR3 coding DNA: TGCGCCAGCAGTCGACCCAACGGGAATTCACCCCTCCACTTT. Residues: CASSRPNGNSPLHF.

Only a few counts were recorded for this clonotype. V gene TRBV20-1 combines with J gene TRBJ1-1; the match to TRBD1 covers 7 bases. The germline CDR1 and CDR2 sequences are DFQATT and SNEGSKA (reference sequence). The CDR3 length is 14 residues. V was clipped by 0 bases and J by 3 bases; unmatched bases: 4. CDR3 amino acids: CSARDARGDTEAFF. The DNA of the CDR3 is TGCAGTGCTAGAGATGCCAGGGGGGACACTGAAGCTTTCTTT.

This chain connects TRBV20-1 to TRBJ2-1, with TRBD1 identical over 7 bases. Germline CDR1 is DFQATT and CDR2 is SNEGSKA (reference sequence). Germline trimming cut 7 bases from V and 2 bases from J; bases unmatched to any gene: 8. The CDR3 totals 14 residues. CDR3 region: CSVRDRAAYNEQFF. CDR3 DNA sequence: TGCAGTGTAAGAGACAGGGCTGCCTACAATGAGCAGTTCTTC.

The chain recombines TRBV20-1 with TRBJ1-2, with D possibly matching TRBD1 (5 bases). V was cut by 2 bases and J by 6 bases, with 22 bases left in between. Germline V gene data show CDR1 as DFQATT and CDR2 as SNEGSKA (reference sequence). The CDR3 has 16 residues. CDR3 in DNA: TGCAGTGCTAGATTCGCGGGGGGTTTCAGGCTAGATGGCTACACCTTC. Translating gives CSARFAGGFRLDGYTF.

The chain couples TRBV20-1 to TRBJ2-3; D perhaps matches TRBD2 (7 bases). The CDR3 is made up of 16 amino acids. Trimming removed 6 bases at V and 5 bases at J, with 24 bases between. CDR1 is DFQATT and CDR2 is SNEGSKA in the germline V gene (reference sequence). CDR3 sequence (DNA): TGCAGTGCCCAGCGGGTGGGGGGGGCCGACGAAGATACGCAGTATTTT. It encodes CSAQRVGGADEDTQYF.

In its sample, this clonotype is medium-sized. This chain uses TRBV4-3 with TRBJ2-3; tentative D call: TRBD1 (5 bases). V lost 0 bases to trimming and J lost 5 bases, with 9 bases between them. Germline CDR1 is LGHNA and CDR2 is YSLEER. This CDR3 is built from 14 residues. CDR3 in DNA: TGCGCCAGCAGCCAAGAGGGGCGCGGAGATACGCAGTATTTT. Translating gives CASSQEGRGDTQYF.

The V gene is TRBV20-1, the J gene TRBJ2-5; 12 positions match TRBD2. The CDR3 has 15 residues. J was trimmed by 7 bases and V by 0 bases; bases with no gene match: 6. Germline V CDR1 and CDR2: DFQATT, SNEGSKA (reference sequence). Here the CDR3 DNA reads TGCAGTGCTAGAGATCAACTAGCGGGAGGAGGGACCCAGTACTTC. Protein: CSARDQLAGGGTQYF.

The CDR3: CASSLSQQGTEAFF. CDR3 bases: TGTGCCAGCAGTTTATCCCAACAGGGGACTGAAGCTTTCTTT. The chain joins TRBV27 to TRBJ1-1; 7 bases agree with TRBD1. Germline CDR1 reads MNHEY; CDR2 reads SMNVEV (reference sequence). The CDR3 sequence is 14 residues long. V shed 0 bases and J 5 bases; nucleotides not matched to a gene: 3.

CDR3 sequence reads: CSASRQIQETQYF. The CDR3 region has the DNA TGCAGTGCTAGTCGGCAGATCCAAGAGACCCAGTACTTC. The V and J genes are TRBV20-1 and TRBJ2-5; unclear D gene. Germline lookup yields CDR1 DFQATT and CDR2 SNEGSKA (reference sequence). This CDR3 contains 13 residues. Trimming took 3 bases from V and 1 from J, leaving 9 bases between them.

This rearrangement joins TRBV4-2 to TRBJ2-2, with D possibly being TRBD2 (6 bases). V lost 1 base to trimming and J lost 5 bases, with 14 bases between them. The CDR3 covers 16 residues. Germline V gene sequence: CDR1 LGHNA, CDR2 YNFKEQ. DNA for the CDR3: TGTGCCAGCAGCCAAGTTCATGGGGGGATGACCGGGGAGCTGTTTTTT. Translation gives CASSQVHGGMTGELFF.

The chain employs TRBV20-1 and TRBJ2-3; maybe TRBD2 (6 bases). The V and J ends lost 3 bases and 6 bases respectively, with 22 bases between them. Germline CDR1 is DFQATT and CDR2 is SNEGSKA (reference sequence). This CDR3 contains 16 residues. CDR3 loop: CSARSLGGEKGDTQYF. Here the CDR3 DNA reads TGCAGTGCTAGGTCTCTCGGCGGGGAGAAGGGGGATACGCAGTATTTT.

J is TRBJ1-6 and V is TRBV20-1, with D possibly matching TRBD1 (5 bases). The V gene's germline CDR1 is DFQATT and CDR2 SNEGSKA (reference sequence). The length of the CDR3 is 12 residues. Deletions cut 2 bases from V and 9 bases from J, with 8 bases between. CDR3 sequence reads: CSARSGGSPLHF. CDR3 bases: TGCAGTGCTAGATCGGGGGGTTCACCCCTCCACTTT.

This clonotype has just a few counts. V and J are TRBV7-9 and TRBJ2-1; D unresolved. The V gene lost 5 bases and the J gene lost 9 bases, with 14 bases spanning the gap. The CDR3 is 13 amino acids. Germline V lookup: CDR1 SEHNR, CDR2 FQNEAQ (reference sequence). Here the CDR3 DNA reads TGTGCCAGCAGCCTACTCGCCGTCTCTGAGCAGTTCTTC. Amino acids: CASSLLAVSEQFF.

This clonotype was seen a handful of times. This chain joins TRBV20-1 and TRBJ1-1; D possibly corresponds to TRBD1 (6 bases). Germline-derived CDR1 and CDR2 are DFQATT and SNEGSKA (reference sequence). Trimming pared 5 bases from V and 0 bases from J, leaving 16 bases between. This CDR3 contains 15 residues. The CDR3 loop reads CSALNPGHMNTEAFF. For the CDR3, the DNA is TGCAGTGCTCTCAACCCGGGACACATGAACACTGAAGCTTTCTTT.

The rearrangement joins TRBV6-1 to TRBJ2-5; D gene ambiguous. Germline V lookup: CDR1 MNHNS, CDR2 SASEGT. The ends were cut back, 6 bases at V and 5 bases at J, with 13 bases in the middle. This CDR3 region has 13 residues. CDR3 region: CASSAPAFETQYF. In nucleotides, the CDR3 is TGTGCCAGCAGCGCACCGGCCTTTGAGACCCAGTACTTC.

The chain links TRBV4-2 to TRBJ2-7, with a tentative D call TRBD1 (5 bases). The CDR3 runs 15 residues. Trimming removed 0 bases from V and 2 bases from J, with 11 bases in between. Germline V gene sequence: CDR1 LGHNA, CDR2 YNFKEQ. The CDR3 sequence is CASSQDAQGTYEQYF. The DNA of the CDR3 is TGTGCCAGCAGCCAAGATGCCCAGGGAACCTACGAGCAGTACTTC.

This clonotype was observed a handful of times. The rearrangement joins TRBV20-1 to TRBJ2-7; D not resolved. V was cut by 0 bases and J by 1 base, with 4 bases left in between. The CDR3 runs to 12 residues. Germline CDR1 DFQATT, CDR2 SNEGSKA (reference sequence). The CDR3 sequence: CSARDSSYEQYF. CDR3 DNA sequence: TGCAGTGCTAGAGACTCGTCCTACGAGCAGTACTTC.

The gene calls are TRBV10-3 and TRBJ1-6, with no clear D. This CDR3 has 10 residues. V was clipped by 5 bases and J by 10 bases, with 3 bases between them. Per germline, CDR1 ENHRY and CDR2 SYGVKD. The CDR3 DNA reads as TGTGCCATCAGTACCTCACCCCTCCACTTT. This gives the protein CAISTSPLHF.

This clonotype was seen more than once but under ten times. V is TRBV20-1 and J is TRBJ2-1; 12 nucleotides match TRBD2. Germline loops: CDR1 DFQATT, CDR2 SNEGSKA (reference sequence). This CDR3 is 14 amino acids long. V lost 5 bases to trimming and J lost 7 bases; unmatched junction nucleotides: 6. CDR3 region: CSAPGLAGRNEQFF. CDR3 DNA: TGCAGTGCTCCTGGACTAGCGGGAAGAAATGAGCAGTTCTTC.

Here the CDR3 reads CASSYVRSRNYGYTF. The CDR3 region has the DNA TGTGCCAGCAGTTACGTACGGTCCAGGAACTATGGCTACACCTTC. The chain couples TRBV6-5 to TRBJ1-2; D not certain. The germline gives CDR1 MNHEY, CDR2 SVGAGI. The CDR3 length is 15 residues. V was cut by 2 bases and J by 2 bases, with 12 bases left in between.

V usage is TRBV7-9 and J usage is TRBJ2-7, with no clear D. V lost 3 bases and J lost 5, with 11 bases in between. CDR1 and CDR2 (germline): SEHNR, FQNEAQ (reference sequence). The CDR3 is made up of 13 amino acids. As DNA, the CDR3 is TGTGCCAGCAGCTTGCAGATACTGGACGAGCAGTACTTC. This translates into CASSLQILDEQYF. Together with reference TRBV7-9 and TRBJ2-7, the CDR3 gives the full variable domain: DTGVSQNPRHKITKRGQNVTFRCDPISEHNRLYWYRQTLGQGPEFLTYFQNEAQLEKSRLLSDRFSAERPKGSFSTLEIQRTEQGDSAMYLCASSLQILDEQYFGPGTRLTVT.

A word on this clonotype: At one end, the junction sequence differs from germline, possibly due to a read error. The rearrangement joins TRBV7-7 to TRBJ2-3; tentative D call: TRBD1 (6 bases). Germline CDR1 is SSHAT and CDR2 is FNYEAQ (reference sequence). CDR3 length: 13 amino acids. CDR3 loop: CASSLGGEDTQYF. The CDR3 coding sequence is TGTGCTAGCAGCTTAGGGGGAGAAGATACGCAGTATTTT.

This CDR3 is CASSLVGGKGDTQYF. The CDR3 nucleotides read TGTGCCAGCAGCTTAGTTGGTGGGAAAGGAGATACGCAGTATTTT. This chain links TRBV11-2 with TRBJ2-3; D unresolved. Between the trimmed V and J ends, which lost 1 base and 5 bases, there was a span of 13 bases. The CDR3 is made up of 15 amino acids. Germline V gene sequence: CDR1 SGHAT, CDR2 FQNNGV.

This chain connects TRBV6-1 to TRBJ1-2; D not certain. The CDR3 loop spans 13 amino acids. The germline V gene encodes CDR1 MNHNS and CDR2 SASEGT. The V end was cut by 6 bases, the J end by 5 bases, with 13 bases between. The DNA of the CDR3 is TGTGCCAGCAGCCGTAACTGGAGATATGGCTACACCTTC. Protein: CASSRNWRYGYTF.

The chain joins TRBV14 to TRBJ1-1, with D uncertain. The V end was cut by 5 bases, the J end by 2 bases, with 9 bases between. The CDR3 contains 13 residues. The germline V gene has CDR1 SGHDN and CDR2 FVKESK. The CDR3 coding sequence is TGTGCCAGCAGCGCAGCGCGTAACACTGAAGCTTTCTTT. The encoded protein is CASSAARNTEAFF. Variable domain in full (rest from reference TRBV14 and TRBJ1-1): EAGVTQFPSHSVIEKGQTVTLRCDPISGHDNLYWYRRVMGKEIKFLLHFVKESKQDESGMPNNRFLAERTGGTYSTLKVQPAELEDSGVYFCASSAARNTEAFFGQGTRLTVV.

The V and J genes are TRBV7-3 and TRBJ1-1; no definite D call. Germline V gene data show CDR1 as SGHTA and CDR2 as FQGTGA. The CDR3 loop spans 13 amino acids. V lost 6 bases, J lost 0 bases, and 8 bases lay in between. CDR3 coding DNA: TGTGCCAGCAGGGAGACTGTGAACACTGAAGCTTTCTTT. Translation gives CASRETVNTEAFF. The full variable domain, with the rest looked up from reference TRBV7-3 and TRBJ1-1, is GAGVSQTPSNKVTEKGKYVELRCDPISGHTALYWYRQSLGQGPEFLIYFQGTGAADDSGLPNDRFFAVRPEGSVSTLKIQRTERGDSAVYLCASRETVNTEAFFGQGTRLTVV.

CDR3 sequence: CASSIRADTGYGYTF. The CDR3 DNA follows: TGTGCCAGTAGTATTCGGGCTGATACGGGCTATGGCTACACCTTC. The rearrangement joins TRBV19 to TRBJ1-2; D not certain. Looked up from germline, CDR1 is LNHDA and CDR2 is SQIVND (reference sequence). CDR3 size: 15 residues. V dropped 3 bases and J dropped 4 bases, with 15 bases sitting between them.